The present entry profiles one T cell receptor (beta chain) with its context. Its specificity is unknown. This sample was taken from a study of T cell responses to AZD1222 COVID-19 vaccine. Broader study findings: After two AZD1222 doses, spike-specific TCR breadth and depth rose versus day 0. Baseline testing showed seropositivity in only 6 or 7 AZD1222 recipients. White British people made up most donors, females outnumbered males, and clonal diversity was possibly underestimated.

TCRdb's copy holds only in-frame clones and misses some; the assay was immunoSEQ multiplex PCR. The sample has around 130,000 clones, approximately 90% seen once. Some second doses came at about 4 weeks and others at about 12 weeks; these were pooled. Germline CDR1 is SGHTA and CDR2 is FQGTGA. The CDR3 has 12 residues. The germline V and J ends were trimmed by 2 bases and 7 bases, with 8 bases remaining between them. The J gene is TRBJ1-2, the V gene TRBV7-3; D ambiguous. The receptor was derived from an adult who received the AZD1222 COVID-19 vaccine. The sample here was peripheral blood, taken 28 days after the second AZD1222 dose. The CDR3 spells CASSLESGGYTF. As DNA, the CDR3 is TGTGCCAGCAGCTTAGAGTCGGGTGGCTACACCTTC.